The T cell receptor beta chain under discussion was sequenced for a study of cytomegalovirus exposure and HLA in healthy donors. About this clone: The antigen is undetermined. A much larger clone differs from this one at a single base, so this may be a read error. Other nucleotide sequences in the sample specify the same CDR3.

PCR amplification relied on 60 Vbeta primers (plus 13 Jbeta primers). The assay was immunoSEQ multiplex PCR, and TCRdb's table has in-frame clones only and misses some. The top ten clones hold about 2.3% of a sample with under 250,000 clones, 85% of them seen once. CDR3 length equals 15 residues. Germline V gives CDR1 MNHNS, CDR2 SASEGT. Study-wide findings and caveats: TCR beta chains numbering some 160 were designated cytomegalovirus-associated.

The clonotype originates from a woman in her forties or fifties in good health and CMV-seronegative. Sequenced input: PBMCs. The chain employs TRBV6-1 and TRBJ2-6, with TRBD1 as a possible D gene (5 bases). CDR3 in amino acids: CASSEFNSGANVLTF. DNA for the CDR3: TGTGCCAGCAGTGAATTTAACTCTGGGGCCAACGTCCTAACTTTC.